The rows below give T cell receptor beta chains drawn from one sample of a study of radiotherapy plus CTLA-4 blockade in lung cancer. The protocol was immunoSEQ multiplex PCR, while the TCRdb copy is restricted to in-frame clones and leaves out a portion. The sample lists approximately 83,000 clones, 78% occurring once. Sample: peripheral blood, taken from a patient treated with radiotherapy plus ipilimumab. These receptors all stem from a human donor with non-small cell lung cancer who had a partial response to radiotherapy plus ipilimumab. Some clones in this sample may be carry-over from other donors' samples. CDR3s include the opening cysteine and the closing phenylalanine or tryptophan. Each record gives: V gene, D gene, J gene, clone size, CDR3 DNA, CDR3 protein. The D gene is left open where the match is weak. Some rows have no size entry. The others give once, few or many, or a class for an expanded clone.

TRBV6-6,TRBD2,TRBJ2-1,once,TGTGCCAGCAGTTACTTATCTAGCGGGAGCCATAAGCAGTTCTTC,CASSYLSSGSHKQFF
TRBV7-7,.,TRBJ1-3,few,TGTGCCAGCAGCCCTACCTTCGGGTCTGGAAACACCATATATTTT,CASSPTFGSGNTIYF
TRBV6-1,.,TRBJ2-7,.,TGTGCCAGCAGTGAAGCGCTTCACAGTAGGTTGAATACCTACGAGCAGTACTTC,CASSEALHSRLNTYEQYF
TRBV11-2,.,TRBJ2-7,.,TGTGCCAGCAGCCCCCCAGGCAGCTACGAGCAGTACTTC,CASSPPGSYEQYF
TRBV19,TRBD2,TRBJ2-1,.,TGTGCCAGTAGTCAGACTAGCGGGGGACCTTACAATGAGCAGTTCTTC,CASSQTSGGPYNEQFF
TRBV5-4,TRBD1,TRBJ2-1,.,TGTGCCAGCAGCTTGGGACAGGGGTCCTACAATGAGCAGTTCTTC,CASSLGQGSYNEQFF
TRBV6-6,.,TRBJ1-4,medium-sized,TGTGCCAGCAGGGGCGGGGAAAAACTGTTTTTT,CASRGGEKLFF
TRBV6-6,TRBD1,TRBJ2-3,.,TGTGCCAGCAGTTACTCTTTGCAGGGGGCAGATACGCAGTATTTT,CASSYSLQGADTQYF
TRBV6-1,.,TRBJ1-1,.,TGTGCCAGCGCTGGACATAGCGGAGAAGCTTTCTTT,CASAGHSGEAFF
TRBV30,.,TRBJ1-3,.,TGTGCCTGGCACCAGGGGTATGGAAACACCATATATTTT,CAWHQGYGNTIYF
TRBV7-9,.,TRBJ2-1,once,TGTGCCAGCAGTCTGCGGGCCCAATACCACAATGAGCAGTTCTTC,CASSLRAQYHNEQFF
TRBV28,.,TRBJ1-5,once,TGTGCCAGCAGTTCCATGTCGGGGATCTATAGCAATCAGCCCCAGCATTTT,CASSSMSGIYSNQPQHF
TRBV7-3,.,TRBJ2-2,.,TGTGCCAGCAGCTTATCAGCCAGCGGCGGGGAGCTGTTTTTT,CASSLSASGGELFF
TRBV19,TRBD1,TRBJ1-2,few,TGTGCCAGTAGCCCACAGGGGAACTATGGCTACACCTTC,CASSPQGNYGYTF
TRBV6-4,TRBD2,TRBJ2-2,.,TGTGCCAGCAGTGGGACTAGCGGGAGGACGTACACCGGGGAGCTGTTTTTT,CASSGTSGRTYTGELFF
TRBV28,TRBD1,TRBJ1-1,.,TGTGCCAGCAGCACTGACACAGGGGACACTGAAGCTTTCTTT,CASSTDTGDTEAFF
TRBV4-2,.,TRBJ1-1,.,TGTGCCAGCAGCCGGACCGGGAGTGAGAAAACTGAAGCTTTCTTT,CASSRTGSEKTEAFF
TRBV7-9,.,TRBJ2-1,.,TGTGCCAGCAGCCCCAGAGTCCCTAGCTCCTACAATGAGCAGTTCTTC,CASSPRVPSSYNEQFF
TRBV5-5,.,TRBJ2-2,few,TGTGCCAGCAGCTTCCTAGACAGTTACACCGGGGAGCTGTTTTTT,CASSFLDSYTGELFF
TRBV19,.,TRBJ2-5,.,TGTGCCAGTAGTATCGGGGGTGGAGGAGAGACCCAGTACTTC,CASSIGGGGETQYF
TRBV2,.,TRBJ1-5,.,TGTGCCAGCAGTGAAGAGCTCGGGGTTCGCCAGCCCCAGCATTTT,CASSEELGVRQPQHF
TRBV2,.,TRBJ1-2,.,TGTGCCAGCAGTGAACAGGGGTCTTATGGCTACACCTTC,CASSEQGSYGYTF
TRBV19,TRBD2,TRBJ2-1,once,TGTGCCAGTGTGCGGGGGGCCAACTACAATGAGCAGTTCTTC,CASVRGANYNEQFF
TRBV27,.,TRBJ1-5,.,TGTGCCAGCAGTTTCCTACTAAATCATCAGCCCCAGCATTTT,CASSFLLNHQPQHF
TRBV28,TRBD1,TRBJ2-5,.,TGTGCCAGCAGTTTCCCCACCACCGGGACAGGGTATCAAGAGACCCAGTACTTC,CASSFPTTGTGYQETQYF
TRBV10-3,.,TRBJ1-2,few,TGTGCCACCAGCAGGGGAAGTCTGATTGGCTACACCTTC,CATSRGSLIGYTF
TRBV5-3,.,TRBJ2-3,.,TGTGCCAGAAGCTCCCCTCCAACTAGAGCGGAAAGGTATTCGGATACGCAGTATTTT,CARSSPPTRAERYSDTQYF
TRBV5-1,TRBD1,TRBJ2-3,few,TGCGCCAGCGGCTACCAGACAGGGACCGTCACAGATACGCAGTATTTT,CASGYQTGTVTDTQYF
TRBV19,.,TRBJ2-2,.,TGTGCCAGTATGCAAATGACAGTCCTGCTCACCGGGGAGCTGTTTTTT,CASMQMTVLLTGELFF
TRBV5-1,TRBD2,TRBJ2-5,.,TGCGCCAGCAGCTTGATGGGACTAGCGGTCGAGACCCAGTACTTC,CASSLMGLAVETQYF
TRBV4-1,TRBD2,TRBJ2-5,.,TGCGCCAGCAGCCCCAAAGGGACTAGCGATAGGGAGACCCAGTACTTC,CASSPKGTSDRETQYF
TRBV6-1,.,TRBJ2-3,few,TGTGCCAGCAGTGATAGGTGGACATACACAGATACGCAGTATTTT,CASSDRWTYTDTQYF
TRBV21-1,.,TRBJ1-4,few,TGTGCCAGCAGCAAAGGGGGGCCGGGACAGGGGTGGAATGAAAAACTGTTTTTT,CASSKGGPGQGWNEKLFF
TRBV7-2,.,TRBJ1-3,.,TGTGCCAGCAGCTTAGTTTTAGGAGCTGGAAACACCATATATTTT,CASSLVLGAGNTIYF
TRBV11-3,.,TRBJ2-1,.,TGTGCCAGCAGCTTAGAGACTACCTGGAGCTCCTACAATGAGCAGTTCTTC,CASSLETTWSSYNEQFF
TRBV19,TRBD1,TRBJ1-2,.,TGTGCCAGTAGTATACAAGGACAGGCGGTTGATGGCTACACCTTC,CASSIQGQAVDGYTF
TRBV30,.,TRBJ1-4,.,TGTGCCTTAACTCAGGGGTCTCCTAATGAAAAACTGTTTTTT,CALTQGSPNEKLFF
TRBV19,.,TRBJ1-1,.,TGTGCCAGTAGTATTAGTGGGGCGAACACTGAAGCTTTCTTT,CASSISGANTEAFF
TRBV7-2,TRBD1,TRBJ2-7,.,TGTGCCAGCAGCTTGAGAGGAAGGACAGGGGTGGGAGAGCAGTACTTC,CASSLRGRTGVGEQYF
TRBV29-1,TRBD1,TRBJ1-4,.,TGCAGCGTTACAGGGGGCGATGGGATTTCAACTAATGAAAAACTGTTTTTT,CSVTGGDGISTNEKLFF
TRBV29-1,.,TRBJ2-7,.,TGCAGCGTTGACGCTGGGGGCCGCGGACACGAGCAGTACTTC,CSVDAGGRGHEQYF
TRBV19,.,TRBJ1-5,.,TGTGCCAGTAGTACGGAGTGGCTACCCCAGCATTTT,CASSTEWLPQHF
TRBV10-2,.,TRBJ2-1,.,TGCGCCAGCAGCTCGTCGCTCACAGTTAGCAATGAGCAGTTCTTC,CASSSSLTVSNEQFF
TRBV28,TRBD2,TRBJ2-1,.,TGTGCCAGCAGTTCATTCCTAAGCTTACTAGCGGGTTACAATGAGCAGTTCTTC,CASSSFLSLLAGYNEQFF
TRBV6-6,.,TRBJ2-2,once,TGTGCCAGCAGTTACGAGTCTGAGACCGGGGAGCTGTTTTTT,CASSYESETGELFF
TRBV11-3,.,TRBJ1-1,.,TGTGCCAGCAGCTTCCCCCGGGGGGGGAACACTGAAGCTTTCTTT,CASSFPRGGNTEAFF
TRBV28,.,TRBJ1-2,.,TGTGCCAGCAGTGGCCTAGTGGGTAACTATGGCTACACCTTC,CASSGLVGNYGYTF
TRBV6-6,TRBD1,TRBJ1-4,medium-sized,TGTGCCAGCAGTCACACCCCGGGACAGACTAATGAAAAACTGTTTTTT,CASSHTPGQTNEKLFF
TRBV21-1,.,TRBJ2-1,few,TGTGCCAGCAGCAAATGTGCGGGAGTCTGCAATGAGCAGTTCTTC,CASSKCAGVCNEQFF
TRBV2,TRBD2,TRBJ2-7,.,TGTGCCAGCAATACACTAGCGGGAGGTTCCTACGAGCAGTACTTC,CASNTLAGGSYEQYF
TRBV2,.,TRBJ1-1,.,TGTGCCAGCAGCAGGGAAACTGAAGCTTTCTTT,CASSRETEAFF
TRBV6-6,TRBD1,TRBJ2-4,.,TGTGCCAGCAACCCCGGACAGGAGAAAAACATTCAGTACTTC,CASNPGQEKNIQYF
TRBV19,.,TRBJ1-2,.,TGTGCCAGTGAGGGGGATAAATATGGCTACACCTTC,CASEGDKYGYTF
TRBV11-2,.,TRBJ2-3,once,TGTGCCAGCAGCTTAGCCCGGGGCACAGATACGCAGTATTTT,CASSLARGTDTQYF
TRBV6-5,TRBD2,TRBJ2-7,.,TGTGCCAGCAGCGACCCCCGCGGGGGTTCCTACGAGCAGTACTTC,CASSDPRGGSYEQYF